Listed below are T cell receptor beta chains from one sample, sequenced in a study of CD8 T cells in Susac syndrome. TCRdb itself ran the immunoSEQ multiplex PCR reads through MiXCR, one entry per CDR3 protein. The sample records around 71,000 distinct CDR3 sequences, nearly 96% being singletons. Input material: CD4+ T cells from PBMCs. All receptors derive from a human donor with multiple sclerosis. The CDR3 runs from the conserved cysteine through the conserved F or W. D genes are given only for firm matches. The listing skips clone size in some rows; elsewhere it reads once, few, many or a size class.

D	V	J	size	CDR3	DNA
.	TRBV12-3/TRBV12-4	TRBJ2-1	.	CASSYQKNTLPRQFF	TGTGCCAGCAGTTACCAGAAGAACACGCTCCCGCGGCAGTTCTTC
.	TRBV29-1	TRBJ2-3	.	CSVEISGGTGADTQYF	TGCAGCGTTGAAATTTCGGGGGGGACAGGCGCAGATACGCAGTATTTT
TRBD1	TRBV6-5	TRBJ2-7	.	CASSYGAGTVPSEQYF	TGTGCCAGCAGTTACGGGGCCGGGACAGTTCCTAGCGAGCAGTACTTC
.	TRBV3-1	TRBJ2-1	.	CASSQINNEQFF	TGTGCCAGCAGCCAAATAAACAATGAGCAGTTCTTC
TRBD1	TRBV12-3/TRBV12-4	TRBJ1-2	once	CASRPPPGGPGGGYTF	TGTGCCAGCAGACCTCCCCCGGGAGGCCCAGGGGGCGGCTACACCTTC
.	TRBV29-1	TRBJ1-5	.	CSAWGGKNQPQHF	TGCAGCGCGTGGGGGGGAAAGAATCAGCCCCAGCATTTT
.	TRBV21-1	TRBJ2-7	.	CARPRGMSSYEQYF	TGTGCCAGGCCGCGTGGGATGAGCTCCTACGAGCAGTACTTC
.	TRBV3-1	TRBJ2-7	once	CASSGRPGEQYF	TGTGCCAGCAGCGGGCGCCCGGGCGAGCAGTACTTC
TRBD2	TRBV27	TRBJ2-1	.	CASKLAGGPYEQFF	TGTGCCAGTAAACTAGCGGGGGGGCCTTATGAGCAGTTCTTC
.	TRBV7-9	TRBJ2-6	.	CASSRFFGANVLTF	TGTGCCAGCAGCCGATTTTTTGGGGCCAACGTCCTGACTTTC
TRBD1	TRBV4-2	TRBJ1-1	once	CASSQDFGDRAAFF	TGTGCCAGCAGCCAAGATTTTGGGGACAGGGCCGCTTTCTTT
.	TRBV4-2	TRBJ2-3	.	CASSPGLQLGGTQYF	TGTGCCAGCAGCCCCGGACTTCAACTGGGGGGCACGCAGTATTTT
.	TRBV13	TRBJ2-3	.	CASSQGRSTDTQYF	TGTGCCAGCAGCCAGGGACGGAGCACAGATACGCAGTATTTT
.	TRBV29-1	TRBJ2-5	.	CSVDDLRDSGRETQYF	TGCAGCGTTGATGACCTCCGGGACTCTGGGAGAGAGACCCAGTACTTC
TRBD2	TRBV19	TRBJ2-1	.	CASSGRVAGSSYNEQFF	TGTGCCAGTAGCGGGAGGGTAGCGGGGAGCTCCTACAATGAGCAGTTCTTC
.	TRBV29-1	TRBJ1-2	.	CSAWTEEYGYTF	TGCAGCGCTTGGACGGAGGAGTATGGCTACACCTTC
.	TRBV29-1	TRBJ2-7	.	CSVEDRHYEQYF	TGCAGCGTTGAAGATCGACACTACGAGCAGTACTTC
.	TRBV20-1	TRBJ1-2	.	CSAPNRVGYTF	TGCAGTGCGCCAAACAGGGTCGGCTACACCTTC
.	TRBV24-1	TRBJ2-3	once	CATSDFRPGRDTQYF	TGTGCCACCAGTGATTTTCGGCCGGGGCGAGATACGCAGTATTTT
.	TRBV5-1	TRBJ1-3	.	CASSPGAGNTIYF	TGCGCCAGCAGCCCGGGTGCTGGAAACACCATATATTTT
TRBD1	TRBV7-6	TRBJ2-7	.	CASSPGQGDISYEQYF	TGTGCCAGCAGCCCCGGACAGGGTGATATCTCCTACGAGCAGTACTTC
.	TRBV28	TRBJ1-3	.	CASTAGGFSGNTIYF	TGTGCCAGCACCGCCGGGGGTTTCTCTGGAAACACCATATATTTT
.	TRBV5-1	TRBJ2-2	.	CASRIQGSNTGELFF	TGCGCCAGCAGGATACAGGGCTCGAACACCGGGGAGCTGTTTTTT
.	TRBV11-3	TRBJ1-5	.	CASSLGRNQPQHF	TGTGCCAGCAGCTTGGGGAGGAATCAGCCCCAGCATTTT
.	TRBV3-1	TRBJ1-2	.	CASSLLGYGYTF	TGTGCCAGCAGCCTGCTGGGTTATGGCTACACCTTC
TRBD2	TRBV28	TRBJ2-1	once	CASRPGGRNEQFF	TGTGCCAGCAGACCGGGGGGGCGAAATGAGCAGTTCTTC
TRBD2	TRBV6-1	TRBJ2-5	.	CASSARLAGGLYQETQYF	TGTGCCAGCAGTGCCCGACTAGCGGGGGGACTGTACCAAGAGACCCAGTACTTC
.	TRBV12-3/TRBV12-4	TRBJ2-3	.	CASSARLESLTDTQYF	TGTGCCAGCAGTGCCCGACTGGAAAGCCTCACAGATACGCAGTATTTT
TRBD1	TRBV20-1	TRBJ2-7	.	CSAIFRDRGSYEQYF	TGCAGTGCCATCTTCCGGGACAGGGGTTCCTACGAGCAGTACTTC
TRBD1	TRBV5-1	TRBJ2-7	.	CASSLGQGNEQYF	TGCGCCAGCAGCTTGGGACAGGGCAACGAGCAGTACTTC
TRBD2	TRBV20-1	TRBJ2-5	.	CSAPGRALQETQYF	TGCAGTGCCCCGGGGAGGGCTCTTCAAGAGACCCAGTACTTC
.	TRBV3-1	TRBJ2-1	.	CASSVRGSQVDEQFF	TGTGCCAGCAGCGTCAGGGGTTCTCAGGTAGATGAGCAGTTCTTC